This T cell receptor (beta chain) emerged from a study of cytomegalovirus exposure and HLA in healthy donors. Study-level information: Earlier findings included approximately 120 million unique TCR beta sequences obtained from 150 million to 200 million T cells. The study, taken as a whole, reports: In a later analysis, donors in an Asian-associated ancestry cluster reportedly had fewer N-insertions in productive TCRs than the cohort mean. Association of approximately 16,000 TCR beta sequences with HLA alleles was found at 0.05 false discovery rate in a later analysis.

V lost 4 bases and J lost 4; bases outside the gene matches: 5. The CDR3 has 14 amino acids. CDR1 and CDR2 (germline): SGDLS, YYNGEE. Note on this clone: What it binds is not known.

Primers for the PCR totalled 60 Vbeta and 13 Jbeta. Clones were read by immunoSEQ multiplex PCR, and TCRdb kept only the in-frame ones, dropping some. Counted here are 130,000 or so clones, about three fifths occurring once; the ten biggest clones make up about 1.8%. The sample taken for sequencing was PBMCs. This sequence was found in a male donor in good health and CMV-seronegative. The chain has TRBV9 and TRBJ2-1; 7 nucleotides agree with TRBD1. The CDR3 here is CASSTTGKYNEQFF. Here the CDR3 DNA reads TGTGCCAGCAGCACGACAGGGAAGTACAATGAGCAGTTCTTC.